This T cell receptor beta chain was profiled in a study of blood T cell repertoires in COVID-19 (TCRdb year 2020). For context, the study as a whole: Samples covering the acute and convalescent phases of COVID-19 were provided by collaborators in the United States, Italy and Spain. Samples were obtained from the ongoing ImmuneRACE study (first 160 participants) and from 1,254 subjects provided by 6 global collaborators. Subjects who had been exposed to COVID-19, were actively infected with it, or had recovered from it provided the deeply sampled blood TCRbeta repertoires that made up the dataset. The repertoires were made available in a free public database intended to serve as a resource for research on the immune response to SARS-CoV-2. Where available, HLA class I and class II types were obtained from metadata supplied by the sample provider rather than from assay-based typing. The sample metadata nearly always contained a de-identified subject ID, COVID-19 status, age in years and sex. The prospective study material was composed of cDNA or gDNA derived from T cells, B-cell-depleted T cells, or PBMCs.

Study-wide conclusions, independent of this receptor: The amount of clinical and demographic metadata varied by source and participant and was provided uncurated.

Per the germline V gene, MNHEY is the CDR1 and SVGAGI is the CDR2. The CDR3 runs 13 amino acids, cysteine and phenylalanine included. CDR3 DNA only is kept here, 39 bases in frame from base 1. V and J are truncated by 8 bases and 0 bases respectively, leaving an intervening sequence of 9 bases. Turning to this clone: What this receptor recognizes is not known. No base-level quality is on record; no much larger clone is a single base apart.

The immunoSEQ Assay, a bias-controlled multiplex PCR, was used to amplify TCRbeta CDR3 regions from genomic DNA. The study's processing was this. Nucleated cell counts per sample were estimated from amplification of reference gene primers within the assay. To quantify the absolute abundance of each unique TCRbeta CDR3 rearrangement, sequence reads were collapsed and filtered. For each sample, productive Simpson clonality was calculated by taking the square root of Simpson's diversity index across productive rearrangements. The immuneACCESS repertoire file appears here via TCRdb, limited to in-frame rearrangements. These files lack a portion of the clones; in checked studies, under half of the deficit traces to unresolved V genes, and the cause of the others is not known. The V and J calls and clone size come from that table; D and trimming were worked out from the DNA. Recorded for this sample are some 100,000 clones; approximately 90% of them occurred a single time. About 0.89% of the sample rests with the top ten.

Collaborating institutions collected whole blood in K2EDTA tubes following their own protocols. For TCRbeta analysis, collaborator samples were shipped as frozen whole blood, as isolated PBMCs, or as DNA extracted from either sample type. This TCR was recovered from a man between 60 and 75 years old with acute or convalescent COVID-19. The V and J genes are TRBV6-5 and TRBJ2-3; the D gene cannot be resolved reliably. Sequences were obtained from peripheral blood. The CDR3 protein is CASVSPSTDTQYF. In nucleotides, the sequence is TGTGCCAGCGTTAGCCCCAGCACAGATACGCAGTATTTT.